The rows below give T cell receptor beta chains drawn from one sample of a study of blood T cell repertoires in COVID-19. Sequencing was performed with immunoSEQ multiplex PCR; in TCRdb, only in-frame clones are kept and a portion is missing. Here the sample spans some 140,000 clones, 80% to 85% being singletons. The sequenced material came from PBMCs or T cells enriched from blood (not recorded which). These receptors all come from a man aged 35 to 55 with acute COVID-19. CDR3s include the opening cysteine and the closing phenylalanine or tryptophan. A D gene is named only where the DNA matches it firmly. Clone size is given for some rows only: seen once, a few or many times, or a class if the clone is expanded.

NA TRBJ2-5 TRBV19 NA CASSAGVGRETQYF TGTGCCAGTAGTGCAGGGGTCGGACGAGAGACCCAGTACTTC
NA TRBJ2-5 TRBV7-2 NA CASSLQSNGETQYF TGTGCCAGCAGCTTACAATCGAACGGGGAGACCCAGTACTTC
NA TRBJ1-6 TRBV27 many CASSWRTHNSPLHF TGTGCCAGCAGTTGGCGGACACATAATTCACCCCTCCACTTT
NA TRBJ1-3 TRBV7-2 NA CASSLAPGGSGNTIYF TGTGCCAGCAGCTTAGCTCCGGGAGGCTCTGGAAACACCATATATTTT
NA TRBJ2-7 TRBV19 NA CASSPAGAFLEQYF TGTGCCAGTAGTCCCGCGGGGGCCTTTTTGGAGCAGTACTTC
TRBD1 TRBJ1-4 TRBV4-3 NA CASSPTPGTEREKLFF TGCGCCAGCAGCCCAACCCCCGGGACAGAGAGAGAAAAACTGTTTTTT
NA TRBJ1-1 TRBV30 NA CAWSLGLFTEAFF TGTGCCTGGAGCCTGGGACTGTTCACTGAAGCTTTCTTT
TRBD1 TRBJ1-3 TRBV19 NA CASSIRQGEDTIYF TGTGCCAGTAGTATCCGACAGGGAGAAGACACCATATATTTT
NA TRBJ1-4 TRBV18 NA CASSLPAGRGIEKLFF TGTGCCAGCTCACTCCCGGCCGGACGCGGGATTGAAAAACTGTTTTTT
TRBD1 TRBJ1-2 TRBV29-1 NA CSVAGGDRADYGYTF TGCAGCGTTGCGGGGGGGGACAGGGCTGACTATGGCTACACCTTC
TRBD1 TRBJ1-1 TRBV5-1 once CASSLERSGGSDTEAFF TGCGCCAGCAGCTTGGAGCGCTCAGGGGGTAGCGACACTGAAGCTTTCTTT
NA TRBJ2-5 TRBV6-2/TRBV6-3 NA CASSYPLADRPNPQETQYF TGTGCCAGCAGTTACCCGCTAGCAGATCGACCGAACCCCCAAGAGACCCAGTACTTC
NA TRBJ2-1 TRBV11-2 NA CASSFQGFVKQFF TGTGCCAGCAGCTTCCAGGGGTTTGTGAAGCAGTTCTTC
NA TRBJ1-1 TRBV4-1 NA CASSPLISREGDTEAFF TGCGCCAGCAGCCCACTTATAAGTCGGGAGGGGGACACTGAAGCTTTCTTT
NA TRBJ2-3 TRBV20-1 NA CSATHTDTQYF TGCAGTGCTACACACACAGATACGCAGTATTTT
NA TRBJ2-7 TRBV4-3 NA CASSHLTGRTSEQYF TGCGCCAGCAGCCACCTGACAGGGAGGACATCCGAGCAGTACTTC
NA TRBJ1-4 TRBV27 NA CASSPLGGEGEKLFF TGTGCCAGCAGTCCCTTAGGGGGGGAAGGTGAAAAACTGTTTTTT
NA TRBJ2-1 TRBV5-1 NA CASSLGAEHNEQFF TGCGCCAGCAGCTTGGGGGCAGAGCACAATGAGCAGTTCTTC
NA TRBJ1-4 TRBV9 NA CASSVDRANEKLFF TGTGCCAGCAGCGTAGACAGGGCCAATGAAAAACTGTTTTTT
TRBD1 TRBJ1-5 TRBV6-2/TRBV6-3 NA CASSSLRDRGANQPQHF TGTGCCAGCAGTTCACTCCGGGACAGGGGCGCCAATCAGCCCCAGCATTTT
TRBD1 TRBJ2-3 TRBV5-6 NA CASSFGTGDADTQYF TGTGCCAGCAGCTTCGGGACAGGGGACGCAGATACGCAGTATTTT